This entry is about one TCR beta chain. Its antigen is still unknown. To determine HCMV serostatus, a commercial ELISA kit was used to detect HCMV-specific IgG in serum. Ficoll density gradient centrifugation was used to isolate peripheral blood mononuclear cells from blood. The germline V gene (reference sequence) supplies CDR1 DFQATT and CDR2 SNEGSKA. Inclusive of the bounding cysteine and phenylalanine, the CDR3 is 15 residues long. No DNA sequence is on record. This sample stems from a study of T cells expressing NK-cell markers (TCRdb year 2020). Looking at the study overall: Three sorted T-cell subsets (CD3+CD56+NKG2C+, CD3+CD56+NKG2C- and CD3+CD56-NKG2C+) from about 8 donors had their TCR beta-chain repertoires profiled. Seven of the eight sequenced donors were HCMV-seropositive and one was HCMV-seronegative. Randomly selected healthy volunteers, three men and five women, were used as the eight sequenced donors. Illumina HiSeq 2000/2500, MiSeq or NextSeq was used to sequence libraries as 2 x 150 bp reads. General study outcomes and caveats: In roughly 6 donors, the dominant CD3+CD56+NKG2C+ clonotypes were found to rank among the top 10 CD8+ clonotypes and to make up about 1.0-7.0% of CD8+ T cells. Those dominant clonotypes were again the most abundant among CD3+CD56-NKG2C+ cells in a handful of donors, at 28.3-60.1%. It remained unclear whether the expanded NKG2C-expressing T cell clones were specific for HCMV antigens.

These reads were obtained on an Illumina HiSeq 2000. TCR beta cDNA libraries were made by 5'RACE template switching that added a universal primer site and unique molecular identifiers. cDNA synthesis was primed from the TCR beta constant segment and was followed by two successive PCR amplification steps. Turning to the authors' computational methods: MIGEC was used to demultiplex reads and group reads by UMI, and MiTCR was used to assemble and quantify clonotypes. To remove erroneous sequences, TCR cDNA sequences were retained only when supported by two or more reads. Downstream repertoire analysis used the tcR package, and clonotypes were matched across fractions by CDR3 nucleotide sequence plus V segment. VDJmatch was used to annotate antigen specificity against VDJdb, with one amino acid substitution in CDR3 allowed. The reads were reprocessed in TCRdb, with one entry per CDR3 protein sequence and no accompanying DNA. TCRdb, not the original authors, processed these V and J calls. The sample table includes about 460,000 distinct CDR3 sequences. The top ten clones comprise 1.4% of the sample.

Recombination joined TRBV20-1 with TRBJ2-1; TCRdb returns TRBD2, unconfirmable since there is no DNA. Sequencing was carried out using blood T cells: a sorted CD56 or NKG2C T cell subset, CD4+ or CD8+ T cells, or bulk PBMC T cells (not recorded which). The clonotype comes from a woman in her fifties or sixties in good health. Donor details come from another sample of the same person, matched by shared clones. The CDR3 in this case is CSARDPGEWGEIEFF.